This TCR beta chain was profiled in a study of technical replicates of blood from a handful of donors. Germline CDR1 reads SGHRS; CDR2 reads YFSETQ. The CDR3 totals 13 residues. V lost 7 bases and J 2 bases, leaving 11 bases between the germline ends. Assay: immunoSEQ multiplex PCR; the TCRdb copy retains only in-frame clones and omits some. In the table there are some 58,000 clones, about 95% of which are singletons. The gene calls are TRBV5-1 and TRBJ2-3; the D gene is possibly TRBD1 (6 bases). This clonotype originated in a human donor in good health. Sequenced: T cells isolated from PBMCs. The CDR3 region has the DNA TGCGCCAGCGGACGGGACACCACAGATACGCAGTATTTT. This gives the protein CASGRDTTDTQYF.